Listed below are T cell receptor beta chains from one sample, sequenced in a study of blood T cell repertoires in COVID-19. The protocol was immunoSEQ multiplex PCR, while the TCRdb copy is restricted to in-frame clones and leaves out a portion. The sample has around 380,000 clones; 70% to 90% are singletons. Source material: PBMCs or T cells enriched from blood (not recorded which). Receptors were obtained from a man younger than 45 who had recovered from COVID-19. CDR3s leave out the opening cysteine and the closing phenylalanine or tryptophan.

TRBV9	TRBJ1-4	ASSAWGTGSEKLF
TRBV7-2	TRBJ2-3	ASQEGTHSADTQY
TRBV7-2	TRBJ1-2	ASSLSGQGAFDYGYT
TRBV9	TRBJ1-2	ASSPQAGFGYT
TRBV2	TRBJ2-3	ASSHASRMVTDTQY
TRBV5-1	TRBJ1-4	ASSWGQRTNEKLF
TRBV5-1	TRBJ2-7	ASSSSRQDYEQY
TRBV19	TRBJ2-1	ASSRLAGSYNEQF
TRBV3-1/TRBV3-2	TRBJ2-7	ASRSSGGDEQY
TRBV5-1	TRBJ2-1	ASSKQQGPIYNEQF
TRBV4-3	TRBJ2-1	ASSQAGGAYNEQF
TRBV20-1	TRBJ2-3	SASRGDTQY
TRBV7-2	TRBJ2-3	ASSLVGSGDTQY
TRBV5-1	TRBJ1-3	ASSGIGGSGNTIY
TRBV7-3	TRBJ1-2	ASSLTGRDVNYGYT
TRBV27	TRBJ2-7	ASSLRASGAETSYEQY
TRBV10-3	TRBJ2-3	AISGEAGSTDTQY
TRBV19	TRBJ1-2	ASTSRGQGAYGYT
TRBV27	TRBJ1-2	ASSPRDRAEGYT
TRBV5-1	TRBJ1-2	ASGQGADYGYT
TRBV7-2	TRBJ2-7	ASSFAREQY
TRBV5-1	TRBJ1-1	ASTRTGGLNTEAF
TRBV5-1	TRBJ1-4	ASSLVVGTGGEKLF